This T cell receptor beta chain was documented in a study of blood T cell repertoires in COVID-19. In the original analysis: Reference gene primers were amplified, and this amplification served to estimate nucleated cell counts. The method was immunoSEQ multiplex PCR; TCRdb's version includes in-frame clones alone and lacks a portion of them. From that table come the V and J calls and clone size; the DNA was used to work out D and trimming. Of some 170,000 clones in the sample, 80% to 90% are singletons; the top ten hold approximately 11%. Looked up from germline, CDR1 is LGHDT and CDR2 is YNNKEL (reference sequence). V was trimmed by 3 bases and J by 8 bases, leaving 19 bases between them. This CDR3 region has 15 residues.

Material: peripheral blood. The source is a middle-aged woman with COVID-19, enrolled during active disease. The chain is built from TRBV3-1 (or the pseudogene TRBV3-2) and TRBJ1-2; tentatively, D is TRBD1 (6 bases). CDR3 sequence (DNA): TGTGCCAGCAGCCATGCAAGCAGGGGCACCGGGGGCTACACCTTC. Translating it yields CASSHASRGTGGYTF.